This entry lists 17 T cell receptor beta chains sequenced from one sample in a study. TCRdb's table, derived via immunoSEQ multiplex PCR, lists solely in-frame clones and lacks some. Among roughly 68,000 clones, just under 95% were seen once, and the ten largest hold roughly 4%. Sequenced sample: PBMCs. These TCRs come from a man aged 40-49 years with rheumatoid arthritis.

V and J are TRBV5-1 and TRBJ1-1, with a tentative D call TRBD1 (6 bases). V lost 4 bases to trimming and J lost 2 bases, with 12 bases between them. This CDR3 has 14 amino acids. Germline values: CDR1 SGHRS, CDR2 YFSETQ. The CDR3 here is CASSQTGANTEAFF. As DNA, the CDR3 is TGCGCCAGCAGCCAAACGGGGGCAAACACTGAAGCTTTCTTT.

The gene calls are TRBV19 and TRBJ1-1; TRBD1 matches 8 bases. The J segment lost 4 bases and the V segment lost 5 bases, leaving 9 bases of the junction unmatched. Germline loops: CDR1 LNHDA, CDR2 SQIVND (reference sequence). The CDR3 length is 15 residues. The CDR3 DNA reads TGTGCCAGTAGTTCCAGGACAGGGCGGGTCACTGAAGCTTTCTTT. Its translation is CASSSRTGRVTEAFF.

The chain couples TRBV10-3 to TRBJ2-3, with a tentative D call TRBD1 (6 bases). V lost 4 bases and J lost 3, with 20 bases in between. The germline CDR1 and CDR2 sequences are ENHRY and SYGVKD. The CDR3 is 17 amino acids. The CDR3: CAISGNRVGTGTDTQYF. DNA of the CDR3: TGTGCCATCAGTGGGAACAGGGTCGGCACAGGAACAGATACGCAGTATTTT.

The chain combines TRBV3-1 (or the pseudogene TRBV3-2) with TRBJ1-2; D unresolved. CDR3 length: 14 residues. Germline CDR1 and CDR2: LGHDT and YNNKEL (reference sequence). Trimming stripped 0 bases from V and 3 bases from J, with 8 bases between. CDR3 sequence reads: CASSQDLGYYGYTF. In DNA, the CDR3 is TGTGCCAGCAGCCAAGATCTAGGGTACTATGGCTACACCTTC.

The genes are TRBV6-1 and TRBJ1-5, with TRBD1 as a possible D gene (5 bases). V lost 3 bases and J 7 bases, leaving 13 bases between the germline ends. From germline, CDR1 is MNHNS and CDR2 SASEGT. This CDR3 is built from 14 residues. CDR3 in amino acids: CASSEIREGQPQHF. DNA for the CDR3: TGTGCCAGCAGTGAGATCAGGGAAGGGCAGCCCCAGCATTTT.

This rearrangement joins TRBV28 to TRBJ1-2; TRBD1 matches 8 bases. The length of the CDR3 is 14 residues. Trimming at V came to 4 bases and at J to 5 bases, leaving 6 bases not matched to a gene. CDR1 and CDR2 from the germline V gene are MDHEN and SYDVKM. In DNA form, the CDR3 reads TGTGCCAGCAGTTCCAGGGGGCGCGGTTATGGCTACACCTTC. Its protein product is CASSSRGRGYGYTF.

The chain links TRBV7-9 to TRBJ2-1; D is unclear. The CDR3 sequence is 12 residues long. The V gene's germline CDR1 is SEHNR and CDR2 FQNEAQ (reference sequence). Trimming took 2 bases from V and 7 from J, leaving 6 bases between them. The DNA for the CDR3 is TGTGCCAGCAGCTTAATTCAGAATGAGCAGTTCTTC. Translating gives CASSLIQNEQFF.

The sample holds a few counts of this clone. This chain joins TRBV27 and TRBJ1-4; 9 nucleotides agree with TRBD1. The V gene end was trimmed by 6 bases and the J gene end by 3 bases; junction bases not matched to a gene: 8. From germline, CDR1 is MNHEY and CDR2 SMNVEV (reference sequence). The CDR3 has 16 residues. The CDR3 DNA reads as TGTGCCAGCAGCCCCCGCCGGACAGGGGCTAATGAAAAACTGTTTTTT. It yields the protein CASSPRRTGANEKLFF.

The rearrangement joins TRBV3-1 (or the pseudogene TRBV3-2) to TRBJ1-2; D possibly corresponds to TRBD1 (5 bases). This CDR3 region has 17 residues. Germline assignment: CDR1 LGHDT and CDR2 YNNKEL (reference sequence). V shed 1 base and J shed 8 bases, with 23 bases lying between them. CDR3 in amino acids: CASSQGLRRGAPTGYTF. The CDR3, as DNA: TGTGCCAGCAGCCAAGGGTTAAGGAGGGGTGCCCCGACGGGCTACACCTTC.

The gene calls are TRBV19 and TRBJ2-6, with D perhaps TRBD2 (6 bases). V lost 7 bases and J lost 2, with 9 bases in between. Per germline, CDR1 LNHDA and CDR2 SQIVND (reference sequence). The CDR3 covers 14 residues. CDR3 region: CASMEGAGANVLTF. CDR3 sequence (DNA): TGTGCCAGTATGGAGGGAGCTGGGGCCAACGTCCTGACTTTC. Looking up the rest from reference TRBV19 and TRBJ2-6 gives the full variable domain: DGGITQSPKYLFRKEGQNVTLSCEQNLNHDAMYWYRQDPGQGLRLIYYSQIVNDFQKGDIAEGYSVSREKKESFPLTVTSAQKNPTAFYLCASMEGAGANVLTFGAGSRLTVL.

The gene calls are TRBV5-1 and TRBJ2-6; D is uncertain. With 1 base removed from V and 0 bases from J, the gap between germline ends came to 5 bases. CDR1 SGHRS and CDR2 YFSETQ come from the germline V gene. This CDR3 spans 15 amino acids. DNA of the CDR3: TGCGCCAGCAGCTTGCTGAGCTCTGGGGCCAACGTCCTGACTTTC. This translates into CASSLLSSGANVLTF. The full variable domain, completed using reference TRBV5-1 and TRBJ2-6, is KAGVTQTPRYLIKTRGQQVTLSCSPISGHRSVSWYQQTPGQGLQFLFEYFSETQRNKGNFPGRFSGRQFSNSRSEMNVSTLELGDSALYLCASSLLSSGANVLTFGAGSRLTVL.

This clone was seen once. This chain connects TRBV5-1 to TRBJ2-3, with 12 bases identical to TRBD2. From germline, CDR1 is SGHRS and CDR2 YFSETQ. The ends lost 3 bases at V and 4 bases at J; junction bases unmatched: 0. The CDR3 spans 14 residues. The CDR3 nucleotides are TGCGCCAGCAGCTCTAGCGGGGGGGCAGATACGCAGTATTTT. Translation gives CASSSSGGADTQYF.

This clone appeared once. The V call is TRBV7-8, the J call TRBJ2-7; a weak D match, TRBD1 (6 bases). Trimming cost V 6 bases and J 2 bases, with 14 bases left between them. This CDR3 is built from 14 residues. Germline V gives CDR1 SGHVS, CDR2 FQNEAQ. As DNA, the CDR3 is TGTGCCAGCAGTATACAGGGACAACCCTACGAGCAGTACTTC. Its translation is CASSIQGQPYEQYF.

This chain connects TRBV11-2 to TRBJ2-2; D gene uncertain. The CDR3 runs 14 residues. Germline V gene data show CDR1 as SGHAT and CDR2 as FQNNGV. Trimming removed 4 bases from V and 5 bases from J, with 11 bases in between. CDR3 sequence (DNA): TGTGCCAGCAGCTCGTCGGACCGTACCGGGGAGCTGTTTTTT. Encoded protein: CASSSSDRTGELFF.

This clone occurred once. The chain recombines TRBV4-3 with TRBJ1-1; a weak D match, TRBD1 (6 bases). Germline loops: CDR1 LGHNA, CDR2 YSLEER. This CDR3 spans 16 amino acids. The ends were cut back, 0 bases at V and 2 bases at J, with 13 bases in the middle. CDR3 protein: CASSQDGGGRNTEAFF. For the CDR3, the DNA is TGCGCCAGCAGCCAAGATGGGGGGGGCAGAAACACTGAAGCTTTCTTT.

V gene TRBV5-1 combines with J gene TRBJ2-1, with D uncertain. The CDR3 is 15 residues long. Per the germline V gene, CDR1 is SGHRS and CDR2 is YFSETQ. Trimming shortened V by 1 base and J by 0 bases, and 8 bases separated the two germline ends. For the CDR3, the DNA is TGCGCCAGCAGCTTGACGGAAAGCTCCTACAATGAGCAGTTCTTC. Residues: CASSLTESSYNEQFF. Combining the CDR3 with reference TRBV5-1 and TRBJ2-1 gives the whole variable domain KAGVTQTPRYLIKTRGQQVTLSCSPISGHRSVSWYQQTPGQGLQFLFEYFSETQRNKGNFPGRFSGRQFSNSRSEMNVSTLELGDSALYLCASSLTESSYNEQFFGPGTRLTVL.

CDR3 protein: CASSPGAIKETQYF. The DNA of the CDR3 is TGCGCCAGCAGCCCCGGGGCCATCAAAGAGACCCAGTACTTC. The rearrangement links TRBV5-1 to TRBJ2-5; perhaps D is TRBD1 or TRBD2 (5 bases each). Trimming stripped 4 bases from V and 3 bases from J, with 13 bases between. The CDR3 length is 14 residues. The germline V gene encodes CDR1 SGHRS and CDR2 YFSETQ.